Listed here is a single T cell receptor (beta chain). This sample is part of a study of blood T cell repertoires in COVID-19. Study-level information: COVID-19 samples collected from the United States, Italy and Spain covered acute and convalescent phases. The cDNA or gDNA used as material had been derived from T cells, B-cell-depleted T cells, or PBMCs.

The CDR3 has 16 amino acids. Germline lookup yields CDR1 SGHRS and CDR2 YFSETQ. V dropped 5 bases and J dropped 1 base, with 18 bases sitting between them. Original data processing: Cell counts per sample came from amplifying reference gene primers. Assay used: immunoSEQ multiplex PCR; TCRdb lists only in-frame clones, some missing. V and J calls and clone size come straight from that table; D and trimming were deduced from the DNA. This sample yields under 200,000 clones, of which about nine tenths are seen a single time; around 9.9% belongs to the top ten. The Seattle site enrolled patients during active infection and followed them longitudinally.

This clonotype was obtained from a woman aged 55-75 years with COVID-19, enrolled during active disease. The sequencing sample was made of peripheral blood. V usage is TRBV5-1 and J usage is TRBJ2-5; a possible D gene is TRBD1 (6 bases). The CDR3 DNA reads TGCGCCAGCAGTAGAAGGGGGAGAGGGGGCCAAGAGACCCAGTACTTC. It yields the protein CASSRRGRGGQETQYF.